A single sample is the source of the 17 T cell receptor beta chains below, sequenced in a study of identical twins (dated by TCRdb to the mid-2010s). Libraries were prepared through 5' RACE. Sequenced using an Illumina HiSeq 2000. TCRdb reworked the public reads: Q25 trimming with fastp, MiXCR clone assembly, productive beta chains retained. A single entry per CDR3 protein holds the most common genes and DNA from its merged rows. The sample profile shows under 400,000 distinct CDR3 sequences; 9% to 10% of them were found once. The ten largest account for 8% to 9.5% of the sample. Sequencing input: naive T cells sorted from blood. The meaning of the sample's cell subset or site label: cells isolated with a human naive T-cell isolation kit. These receptors were collected from a woman in her fifties or sixties in good health.

This clonotype has ten or more counts. The chain recombines TRBV11-2 with TRBJ2-5; 9 bases fit TRBD1. J lost 4 bases, V lost 6 bases, and 12 bases had no gene match. CDR3 length: 16 residues. CDR1 is SGHAT and CDR2 is FQNNGV in the germline V gene. The CDR3 DNA follows: TGTGCCAGCAGACCAACTAGGGACAGGGTTCGAGAGACCCAGTACTTC. It codes for CASRPTRDRVRETQYF.

The sample holds a few counts of this clonotype. The chain carries TRBV12-3 or TRBV12-4 and TRBJ2-5; TRBD2 agrees at 7 bases. V lost 0 bases to trimming and J lost 4 bases; unmatched junction nucleotides: 2. The CDR3 is 14 residues long. CDR3 nucleotides: TGTGCCAGCAGTTTAGCGGGAGGGGTAGAGACCCAGTACTTC. Amino acid sequence: CASSLAGGVETQYF.

Remarks on this clonotype: Since a much larger clone is just one base distant, this may be a read error. The conserved final phenylalanine or tryptophan is absent from the CDR3, which likely points to a read error. The rearrangement joins TRBV5-1 to TRBJ2-3; maybe TRBD1 (5 bases). The CDR3 is made up of 16 amino acids. Germline CDR1 reads SGHRS; CDR2 reads YFSETQ. V gave up 7 bases and J gave up 6 bases, with 24 bases separating them. CDR3 bases: TGCGCCAGCCAGCCCACAGGTCGGGTGGCTGCGGATACGCAGTATTAT. This encodes CASQPTGRVAADTQYY.

The sample holds a few counts of this clonotype. The chain couples TRBV2 to TRBJ2-1, with 8 bases fitting TRBD1. Germline assignment: CDR1 SNHLY and CDR2 FYNNEI. The CDR3 is made up of 16 amino acids. V gave up 8 bases and J gave up 5 bases; unmatched junction bases: 14. CDR3 DNA: TGTGCCAGCGGATTTGCCAAGGACAGGGAAGACAATGAGCAGTTCTTC. This encodes CASGFAKDREDNEQFF. The whole variable domain, filled in from reference TRBV2 and TRBJ2-1, reads EPEVTQTPSHQVTQMGQEVILRCVPISNHLYFYWYRQILGQKVEFLVSFYNNEISEKSEIFDDQFSVERPDGSNFTLKIRSTKLEDSAMYFCASGFAKDREDNEQFFGPGTRLTVL.

This clonotype has just a few counts. The rearrangement joins TRBV11-3 to TRBJ2-5; D possibly corresponds to TRBD2 (5 bases). The V end lost 4 bases, the J end lost 4 bases, and 10 bases lay between the germline ends. CDR1 is SGHNT and CDR2 is YENEEA in the germline V gene. CDR3 size: 13 residues. For the CDR3, the DNA is TGTGCCAGCAGCTCCCAAGAGGGAGAGACCCAGTACTTC. As protein: CASSSQEGETQYF. The variable domain in full, completed from reference TRBV11-3 and TRBJ2-5, reads EAGVVQSPRYKIIEKKQPVAFWCNPISGHNTLYWYLQNLGQGPELLIRYENEEAVDDSQLPKDRFSAERLKGVDSTLKIQPAELGDSAVYLCASSSQEGETQYFGPGTRLLVL.

The sample holds a few counts of this clonotype. The chain employs TRBV3-1 and TRBJ2-1; D may be TRBD2 (6 bases). Germline values: CDR1 LGHDT, CDR2 YNNKEL (reference sequence). Deletions cut 1 base from V and 10 bases from J, with 20 bases between. CDR3 length equals 16 residues. CDR3: CASSQVTGGLDGEQFF. CDR3 DNA: TGTGCCAGCAGCCAAGTGACTGGGGGGTTGGATGGGGAGCAGTTCTTC.

This rearrangement joins TRBV14 to TRBJ2-5; unclear D gene. The V gene lost 5 bases and the J gene lost 2 bases, with 6 bases spanning the gap. Germline assignment: CDR1 SGHDN and CDR2 FVKESK. This CDR3 has 12 residues. The CDR3 coding sequence is TGTGCCAGCAGCACAGCACAAGAGACCCAGTACTTC. Encoded protein: CASSTAQETQYF.

In DNA, the CDR3 is TGTGCCACCAGCGCAGACCCCGGGGGGTGGAACGAGCAGTACGTC. Translated, it gives CATSADPGGWNEQYV. V and J are TRBV15 and TRBJ2-7; 7 bases align to TRBD2. Trimming removed 5 bases from V and 5 bases from J; junction bases left unmatched: 12. The CDR3 has 15 residues. The germline gives CDR1 LNHNV, CDR2 YYDKDF (reference sequence).

The CDR3 DNA sequence: TGTGCCAGCAGCGGCAGCGGGAGAGGGGACTACAATGAGCAGTTCTTC. Amino acids: CASSGSGRGDYNEQFF. The chain uses TRBV9 and TRBJ2-1; TRBD2 agrees at 8 bases. The germline gives CDR1 SGDLS, CDR2 YYNGEE. This CDR3 is built from 16 residues. V was pared by 3 bases and J by 3 bases, with 8 bases of the junction left unmatched.

This clonotype was recorded at least ten times. The chain combines TRBV20-1 with TRBJ2-4; maybe TRBD2 (5 bases). V was cut by 5 bases and J by 0 bases, with 11 bases left in between. Germline loops: CDR1 DFQATT, CDR2 SNEGSKA (reference sequence). This CDR3 has 14 residues. The CDR3 coding sequence is TGCAGTGCTGACGGGGAATCAGCCAAAAACATTCAGTACTTC. Translating it yields CSADGESAKNIQYF.

This clonotype was seen a few times. The gene calls are TRBV10-2 and TRBJ2-1; D uncertain. Trimming removed 2 bases at V and 1 base at J, with 9 bases between. Germline values: CDR1 WSHSY, CDR2 SAAADI. The CDR3 consists of 15 residues. The CDR3 protein is CASSEASLSYNEQFF. Here the CDR3 DNA reads TGCGCCAGCAGTGAGGCGTCTTTATCCTACAATGAGCAGTTCTTC.

J is TRBJ2-1 and V is TRBV20-1; 7 positions match TRBD2. The CDR3 is made up of 15 amino acids. Germline V gene data show CDR1 as DFQATT and CDR2 as SNEGSKA (reference sequence). V lost 3 bases, J lost 1 base, and 6 bases stayed unmatched. In DNA, the CDR3 is TGCAGTGCTAGGTGGGCGGGAGTGTCCTACAATGAGCAGTTCTTC. Translated, it gives CSARWAGVSYNEQFF.

This clonotype occurred a few times. The rearrangement uses TRBV10-3 and TRBJ2-6; D not certain. V lost 7 bases, J lost 0 bases, and 10 bases lay in between. The CDR3 runs 15 residues. Germline CDR1 and CDR2: ENHRY and SYGVKD. CDR3: CAIKAINSGANVLTF. The CDR3, as DNA: TGTGCCATCAAAGCGATCAACTCTGGGGCCAACGTCCTGACTTTC.

This clonotype was seen a few times. The chain is built from TRBV10-3 and TRBJ2-7, with 12 bases lining up with TRBD2. With 6 bases clipped from V and 6 bases from J, the junction kept 0 bases outside the gene matches. The CDR3 has 12 residues. CDR1 and CDR2 (germline): ENHRY, SYGVKD. CDR3 in DNA: TGTGCCATCAGGGGACTAGCGGGCGAGCAGTACTTC. Translating gives CAIRGLAGEQYF.

This clonotype was seen more than once but under ten times. This chain joins TRBV7-9 and TRBJ2-3; a weak D match, TRBD2 (6 bases). V dropped 0 bases and J dropped 3 bases, with 10 bases sitting between them. The CDR3 is made up of 15 amino acids. Germline V lookup: CDR1 SEHNR, CDR2 FQNEAQ (reference sequence). The CDR3 DNA sequence: TGTGCCAGCAGCTTAGCCCTAGCGTCTACAGATACGCAGTATTTT. Residues: CASSLALASTDTQYF. Supplemented by reference TRBV7-9 and TRBJ2-3, the full variable domain reads DTGVSQNPRHKITKRGQNVTFRCDPISEHNRLYWYRQTLGQGPEFLTYFQNEAQLEKSRLLSDRFSAERPKGSFSTLEIQRTEQGDSAMYLCASSLALASTDTQYFGPGTRLTVL.

The chain links TRBV28 to TRBJ2-1; TRBD1 matches at 8 bases. Germline V lookup: CDR1 MDHEN, CDR2 SYDVKM. CDR3 size: 13 residues. V shed 10 bases and J 8 bases; nucleotides not matched to a gene: 10. CDR3 sequence reads: CATFQGARYEQFF. The CDR3 nucleotides are TGTGCCACCTTCCAGGGGGCGCGGTATGAGCAGTTCTTC.

This clonotype was seen a handful of times. The J gene is TRBJ1-5, the V gene TRBV2; D not resolved. V shed 6 bases and J shed 3 bases, with 6 bases lying between them. CDR1 SNHLY and CDR2 FYNNEI come from the germline V gene. This CDR3 is built from 12 residues. The CDR3 DNA reads as TGTGCCAGCAGACTTCACAATCAGCCCCAGCATTTT. Amino acid sequence: CASRLHNQPQHF.